This T cell receptor (beta chain) was sequenced for a study of T cell responses to AZD1222 COVID-19 vaccine (dated by TCRdb to the early 2020s). Regarding the research as a whole: TCR sequencing covered 230 or so trial participants: about 210 given two doses of AZD1222 and approximately 26 given two doses of MenACWY control vaccine. Trial participants were enrolled into age subgroups of 18-55, 56-69 and 70-plus years, which contained approximately 150, 28 and 58 TCR-sequenced participants, respectively.

The time point label corresponds to: about 28 days (+/-7) after the second vaccine dose. Because spike-specific TCR depth and breadth did not differ between the two schedules, AZD1222 recipients who got a second dose at roughly 4 weeks were pooled with those who got a second dose at roughly 12 weeks. The vaccinee samples were drawn from two UK trials, COV001 and COV002, one of which was a single-blind randomized controlled phase 2/3 trial testing AZD1222 (ChAdOx1 nCoV-19) in healthy adults. Trial participant PBMC samples were collected at day 0 and day 28 after the second dose for TCRbeta chain sequencing. In the case of this clone: The antigen it recognizes is unknown. Base qualities were left out, and no much larger clone turns up one base away.

The CDR3 regions of human TCRbeta chains were analyzed by immunosequencing. In the authors' own workflow: TCRs in the repertoires were compared against a reference library of SARS-CoV-2-specific TCRs that had been generated with the MIRA antigen-specificity platform. Breadth meant the fraction of unique TCRs that were SARS-CoV-2-associated, whereas depth meant the fraction of total T cells that were SARS-CoV-2-associated. Using the MIRA data, each spike-specific TCR was assigned both to the spike region to which the TCR was reactive and to a CD4 or CD8 class. Log10-transformed breadth and depth values were compared by one-way ANOVA with Sidak's multiple comparisons tests. TCRdb holds this immuneACCESS table with in-frame rearrangements only. Some clones are missing; in checked studies, unresolved V genes explain under half, and the rest has no known cause. The DNA was the basis for D and trimming; V, J and clone size are from that table. This sample lists approximately 120,000 clones; more than 75% were detected once. 4.4% of the sample is held by the ten biggest clonotypes.

Study-wide findings and limitations: In the small 56-69-year group, the increase in depth fell short of significance, most likely because of low power. A significant rise in spike-specific TCR breadth and depth was observed after two AZD1222 doses relative to day 0 and relative to MenACWY recipients. The vaccine-associated CD4 TCRs covered the entire spike protein, and the dominant responses fell in regions 160-218 and 743-854. Because no samples from the day 14 peak response were available, repertoires could be characterized only after the peak T cell response. Conclusions about previously exposed vaccinees are limited because only six or seven AZD1222 recipients were SARS-CoV-2 seropositive at baseline. Participants were mostly white British, with more females than males. The authors suggested clonal diversity may have been underestimated. Reportedly, close to half of the unique spike-specific TCRs recognized epitopes lying outside the regions that are mutated in the B.1.351 and B.1.1.7 variants.

V drops 3 bases and J drops 1 base, leaving 10 bases in between. The CDR3 holds 15 amino acids from the cysteine to the phenylalanine. The read is trimmed to its CDR3 DNA, 45 bases read in frame from base 1. Looking up the germline V gene (reference sequence) yields CDR1 LGHDT and CDR2 YNNKEL. The source is an adult who received the AZD1222 COVID-19 vaccine. The sample here was peripheral blood, taken 28 days after the second AZD1222 dose. The chain couples TRBV3-1 (or the pseudogene TRBV3-2) to TRBJ1-5, with a tentative D gene TRBD1 over 5 matching bases. The DNA is TGTGCCAGCAGCCAGGCGGGGCGAAGCAATCAGCCCCAGCATTTT. This encodes CASSQAGRSNQPQHF.